Described below is a single T cell receptor (beta chain) sequence and its context. Its antigen is undetermined. Primed by a sample-barcoded 5' primer and a J-beta primer mix, a second PCR proceeded for roughly 6 to 12 cycles. Each of the cDNA molecules was tagged by a template-switch adaptor with 12 random nucleotides. TCRdb independently ran MiXCR on the 5' RACE reads; one entry per CDR3 protein. Found here are about 1.8 million distinct CDR3 sequences, less than 50% of them singletons; the top ten hold over 2%. The sample is drawn from a study of blood T cells in healthy people across ages. Study details: In model experiments, template switching was able to capture about one barcoded beta molecule for every two T cells that were present.

Trimming left V 0 bases short and J 7 bases short, with 10 bases between. This CDR3 region has 14 residues. Germline values: CDR1 SGHTA, CDR2 FQGNSA. Study-level findings and limits: Roughly linear age-related decline in beta diversity appeared, significant by age around 42.

The chain employs TRBV7-2 and TRBJ2-1; D gene uncertain. The sequence derives from a middle-aged woman in good health. Sample: blood. The CDR3 spells CASSLALPPNEQFF. DNA of the CDR3: TGTGCCAGCAGCTTAGCCCTGCCTCCAAATGAGCAGTTCTTC.